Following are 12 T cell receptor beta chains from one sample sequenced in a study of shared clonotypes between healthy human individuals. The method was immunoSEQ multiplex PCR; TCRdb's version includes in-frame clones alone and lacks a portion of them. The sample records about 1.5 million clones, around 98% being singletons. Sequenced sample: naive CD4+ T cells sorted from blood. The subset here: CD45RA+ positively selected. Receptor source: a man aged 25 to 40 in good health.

CDR3 loop: CASSLEGGRTGELFF. The CDR3 region has the DNA TGTGCCAGCAGCTTAGAAGGGGGTAGGACCGGGGAGCTGTTTTTT. V is TRBV11-2 and J is TRBJ2-2; maybe TRBD1 (6 bases). Per germline, CDR1 SGHAT and CDR2 FQNNGV. With 0 bases removed from V and 5 bases from J, the gap between germline ends came to 10 bases. The CDR3 sequence is 15 residues long.

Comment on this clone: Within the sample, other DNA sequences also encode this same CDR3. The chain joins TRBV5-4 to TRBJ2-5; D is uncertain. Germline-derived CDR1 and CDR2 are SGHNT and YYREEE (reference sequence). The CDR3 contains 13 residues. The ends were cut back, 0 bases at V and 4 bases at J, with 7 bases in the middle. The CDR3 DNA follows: TGTGCCAGCAGCTTGGCGCCTGGAGAGACCCAGTACTTC. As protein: CASSLAPGETQYF.

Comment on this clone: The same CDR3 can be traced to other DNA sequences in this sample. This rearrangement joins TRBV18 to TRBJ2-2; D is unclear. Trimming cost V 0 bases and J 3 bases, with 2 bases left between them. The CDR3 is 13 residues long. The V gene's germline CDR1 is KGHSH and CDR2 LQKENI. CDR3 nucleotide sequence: TGTGCCAGCTCACCACCGGACACCGGGGAGCTGTTTTTT. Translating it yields CASSPPDTGELFF.

As DNA, the CDR3 is TGTGCCAGTAGTATAGCGGGAGGGCAGAACACCGGGGAGCTGTTTTTT. This sequence encodes CASSIAGGQNTGELFF. The gene calls are TRBV19 and TRBJ2-2; the match to TRBD2 covers 8 bases. V lost 1 base, J lost 1 base, and 2 bases stayed unmatched. The CDR3 is 16 residues long. The germline V gene encodes CDR1 LNHDA and CDR2 SQIVND (reference sequence).

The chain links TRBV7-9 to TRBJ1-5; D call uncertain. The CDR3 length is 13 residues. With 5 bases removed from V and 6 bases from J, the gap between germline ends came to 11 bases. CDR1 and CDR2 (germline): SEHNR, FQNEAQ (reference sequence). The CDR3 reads CASSPDPFQPQHF. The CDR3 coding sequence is TGTGCCAGCAGCCCCGATCCGTTTCAGCCCCAGCATTTT.

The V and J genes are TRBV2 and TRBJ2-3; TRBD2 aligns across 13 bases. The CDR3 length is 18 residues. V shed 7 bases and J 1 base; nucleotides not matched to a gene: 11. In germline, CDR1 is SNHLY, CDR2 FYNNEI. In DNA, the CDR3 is TGTGCCAGCATTAAAGGACTAGCGGGAGAGTGGGGCACAGATACGCAGTATTTT. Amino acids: CASIKGLAGEWGTDTQYF.

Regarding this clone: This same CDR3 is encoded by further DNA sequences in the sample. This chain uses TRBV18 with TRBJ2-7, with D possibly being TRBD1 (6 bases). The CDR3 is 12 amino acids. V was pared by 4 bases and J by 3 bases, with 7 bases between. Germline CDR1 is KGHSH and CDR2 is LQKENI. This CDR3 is CASSLDSYEQYF. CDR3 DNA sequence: TGTGCCAGCTCACTGGACAGCTACGAGCAGTACTTC.

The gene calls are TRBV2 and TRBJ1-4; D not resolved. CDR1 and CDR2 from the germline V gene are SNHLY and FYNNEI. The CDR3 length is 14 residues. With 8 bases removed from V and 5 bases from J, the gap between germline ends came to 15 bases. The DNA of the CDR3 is TGTGCCAGCTCCCTCTTAACACGCAATGAAAAACTGTTTTTT. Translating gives CASSLLTRNEKLFF.

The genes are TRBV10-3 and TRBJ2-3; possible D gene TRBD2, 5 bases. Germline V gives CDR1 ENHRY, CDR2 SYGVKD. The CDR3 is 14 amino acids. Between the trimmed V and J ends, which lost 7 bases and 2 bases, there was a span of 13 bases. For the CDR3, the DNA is TGTGCCATCAAGGCGGGCCGAGACACAGATACGCAGTATTTT. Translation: CAIKAGRDTDTQYF.

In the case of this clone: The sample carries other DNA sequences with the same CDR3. CDR3 loop: CASSEAGGNQPQHF. The DNA of the CDR3 is TGTGCCAGCAGTGAAGCTGGGGGGAATCAGCCCCAGCATTTT. V gene TRBV6-1 combines with J gene TRBJ1-5, with D perhaps TRBD1 (5 bases). The germline V gene has CDR1 MNHNS and CDR2 SASEGT. The CDR3 loop spans 14 amino acids. V lost 0 bases, J lost 4 bases, and 7 bases lay in between.

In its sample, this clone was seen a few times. The CDR3 loop is CASSLIRTGELFF. The CDR3 bases are TGTGCCAGCAGTTTAATACGGACCGGGGAGCTGTTTTTT. The chain carries TRBV27 and TRBJ2-2; D gene unclear. The germline V and J ends were trimmed by 2 bases and 5 bases, with 6 bases remaining between them. Germline-derived CDR1 and CDR2 are MNHEY and SMNVEV (reference sequence). The CDR3 sequence is 13 residues long.

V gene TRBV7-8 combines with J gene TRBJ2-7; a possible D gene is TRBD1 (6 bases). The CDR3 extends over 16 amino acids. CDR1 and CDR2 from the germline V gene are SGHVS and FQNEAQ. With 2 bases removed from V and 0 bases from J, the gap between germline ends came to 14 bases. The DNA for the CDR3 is TGTGCCAGCAGCTTATTTCAGGGGCCAGCCTCCTACGAGCAGTACTTC. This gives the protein CASSLFQGPASYEQYF.